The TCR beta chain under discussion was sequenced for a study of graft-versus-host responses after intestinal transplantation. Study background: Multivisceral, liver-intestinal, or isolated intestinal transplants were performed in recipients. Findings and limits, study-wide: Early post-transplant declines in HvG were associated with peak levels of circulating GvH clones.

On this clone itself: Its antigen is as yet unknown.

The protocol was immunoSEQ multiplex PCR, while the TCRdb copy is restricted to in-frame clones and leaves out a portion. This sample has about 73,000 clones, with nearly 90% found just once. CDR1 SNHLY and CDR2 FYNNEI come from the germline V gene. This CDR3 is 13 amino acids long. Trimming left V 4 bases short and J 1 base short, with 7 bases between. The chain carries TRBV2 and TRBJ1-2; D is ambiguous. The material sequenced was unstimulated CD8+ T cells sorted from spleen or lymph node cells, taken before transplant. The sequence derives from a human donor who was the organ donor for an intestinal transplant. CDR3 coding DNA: TGTGCCAGCAGTGTTGGAGGTAACTATGGCTACACCTTC. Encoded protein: CASSVGGNYGYTF.